The source of this T cell receptor (beta chain) is a study of shared clonotypes between healthy human individuals. Germline CDR1 reads SGHDT; CDR2 reads YYEEEE. Trimming shortened V by 7 bases and J by 0 bases, and 19 bases separated the two germline ends. The CDR3 runs 16 residues. CD45RA-negative memory and CD45RA+ naive subsets were split from the CD4+ cells. TCRdb keeps only in-frame clones here, not all; method: immunoSEQ multiplex PCR. The table has over 1.4 million clones, roughly 95% seen once; the top ten hold roughly 1.1%. The sequence was collected from a man aged 30 to 39 in good health. The sequencing input was naive CD4+ T cells sorted from blood. The subset was: CD45RA+ positively selected. The chain employs TRBV5-6 and TRBJ1-2, with D unresolved. CDR3 nucleotides: TGTGCCAGCGCCAGTTCAGAGGGCGCAGCTAACTATGGCTACACCTTC. Amino acid sequence: CASASSEGAANYGYTF.